A selection of T cell receptor beta chains follows, all from one sample in a study of blood T cells in healthy people across ages. TCRdb fed the 5' RACE reads into MiXCR, producing one record per CDR3 protein. This repertoire shows over 1,500,000 distinct CDR3 sequences, approximately 40% found once; its top ten account for about 21%. The source material was blood. The receptors come from a human donor in good health. CDR3s include the opening cysteine and the closing phenylalanine or tryptophan. D genes are given only for firm matches. Some rows have no size entry. The others give once, few or many, or a class for an expanded clone.

clone size	V gene	D gene	J gene	CDR3 length	CDR3 protein	CDR3 DNA
few	TRBV7-2	TRBD2	TRBJ2-4	15	CASSLDASGYNEQYF	TGTGCCAGCAGCTTAGATGCTAGCGGATACAATGAGCAGTACTTC
.	TRBV12-3/TRBV12-4	TRBD1	TRBJ1-5	16	CASSLGPDRGGQPQHF	TGTGCCAGCAGTTTAGGTCCGGACAGGGGGGGGCAGCCCCAGCATTTT
.	TRBV5-1	TRBD2	TRBJ2-1	16	CASSLGALAGYNEQFF	TGCGCCAGCAGCTTGGGAGCACTAGCGGGATACAATGAGCAGTTCTTC
.	TRBV20-1	.	TRBJ1-1	13	CSARDQGGLQAFF	TGCAGTGCTAGAGATCAAGGGGGTCTACAAGCTTTCTTT
.	TRBV15	.	TRBJ1-4	17	CATSRSLTGLDNEKLFF	TGTGCCACCAGCAGGAGCCTAACAGGGTTGGATAATGAAAAACTGTTTTTT
few	TRBV29-1	.	TRBJ1-1	13	CSVEGVLNTEAFF	TGCAGCGTTGAGGGCGTGCTGAACACTGAAGCTTTCTTT
.	TRBV12-3/TRBV12-4	TRBD1	TRBJ1-5	17	CASSPKKDRGIGQPQHF	TGTGCCAGCAGTCCGAAGAAGGACAGGGGTATAGGGCAGCCCCAGCATTTT
.	TRBV9	.	TRBJ1-3	13	CASSVALVSTIYF	TGTGCCAGCAGCGTAGCACTTGTCAGCACCATATATTTT
.	TRBV7-2	.	TRBJ2-7	15	CASSLGTVLIYEQYF	TGTGCCAGCAGCTTGGGTACGGTGCTTATTTACGAGCAGTACTTC
.	TRBV20-1	TRBD1	TRBJ1-4	14	CSAQRQGSGEKLFF	TGCAGTGCCCAAAGACAGGGGTCAGGGGAAAAACTGTTTTTT
.	TRBV12-3/TRBV12-4	TRBD2	TRBJ2-3	15	CASTLGLAGPDTQYF	TGTGCCAGCACCCTGGGACTAGCGGGGCCGGATACGCAGTATTTT
.	TRBV27	.	TRBJ2-7	14	CASRALAIGNEQYF	TGTGCCAGCAGAGCCCTAGCTATAGGTAACGAGCAGTACTTC
.	TRBV3-1	TRBD1	TRBJ1-4	16	CASSSITGDQNEKLFF	TGTGCCAGCAGCTCCATTACAGGGGATCAGAATGAAAAACTGTTTTTT
.	TRBV20-1	TRBD2	TRBJ2-7	14	CSARSSGVIDEQYF	TGCAGTGCTAGGAGTAGCGGGGTAATCGACGAGCAGTACTTC
.	TRBV11-2	.	TRBJ2-3	14	CASSPLLHPDTQYF	TGTGCCAGCAGCCCACTACTGCATCCAGATACGCAGTATTTT
few	TRBV7-2	.	TRBJ2-3	14	CASSLLMSADTQDF	TGTGCCAGCAGCTTACTCATGTCGGCAGATACGCAGGATTTT
.	TRBV25-1	.	TRBJ2-7	11	CASSANYVQYF	TGTGCCAGCAGTGCTAACTACGTGCAGTACTTC
.	TRBV5-5	TRBD1	TRBJ2-7	15	CASSSRQGAFYEQYF	TGTGCCAGCAGCTCCCGACAGGGGGCCTTCTACGAGCAGTACTTC
.	TRBV14	.	TRBJ1-1	11	CASSQSGKAFF	TGTGCCAGCAGCCAATCCGGGAAAGCTTTCTTT
.	TRBV20-1	.	TRBJ2-3	12	CSGRRDTDTQYF	TGCAGTGGGCGGCGGGACACAGATACGCAGTATTTT
few	TRBV6-6	.	TRBJ2-7	14	CASSYSDIAYEQYF	TGTGCCAGCAGTTACTCCGACATCGCCTACGAGCAGTACTTC
few	TRBV27	TRBD2	TRBJ2-5	16	CASSRLAGGPGETQYF	TGTGCCAGCAGTCGACTAGCGGGGGGGCCGGGGGAGACCCAGTACTTC
once	TRBV29-1	TRBD1	TRBJ1-2	17	CSVSKRQGIKGYYGYTF	TGCAGCGTTAGTAAAAGACAGGGTATCAAGGGCTACTATGGCTACACCTTC
.	TRBV5-1	.	TRBJ2-1	15	CASSLEYRRVDEQFF	TGCGCCAGCAGCTTGGAATACAGGCGAGTGGATGAGCAGTTCTTC
few	TRBV29-1	.	TRBJ2-7	14	CSVEFLGTVYEQYF	TGCAGCGTTGAATTTTTGGGGACGGTCTACGAGCAGTACTTC
few	TRBV4-2	.	TRBJ1-3	17	CASSPTWGVLSGNTIYF	TGTGCCAGCAGCCCGACGTGGGGGGTCCTGTCTGGAAACACCATATATTTT
.	TRBV7-2	.	TRBJ2-7	14	CASSLSLIIYEQYF	TGTGCCAGCAGCCTAAGTCTGATTATCTACGAGCAGTACTTC
.	TRBV7-3	.	TRBJ1-2	14	CVSSLNDRFGGYTF	TGTGTCAGCAGCTTAAATGATCGCTTTGGCGGCTACACCTTC
.	TRBV19	.	TRBJ1-1	13	CASSILYAGEAFF	TGTGCCAGTAGTATCCTGTACGCAGGTGAAGCTTTCTTT
.	TRBV12-3/TRBV12-4	TRBD1	TRBJ2-7	12	CASGDRGNEQYF	TGTGCCAGCGGTGACAGGGGAAACGAGCAGTACTTC
.	TRBV7-9	.	TRBJ2-3	17	CASSLLSDTSGTDTQYF	TGTGCCAGCAGCTTGCTCTCGGACACGTCGGGGACAGATACGCAGTATTTT
.	TRBV20-1	TRBD1	TRBJ1-1	13	CSASKGANTEAFF	TGCAGTGCTAGTAAGGGGGCGAACACTGAAGCTTTCTTT
.	TRBV5-1	TRBD2	TRBJ2-5	15	CASSPPAGSGETQYF	TGCGCCAGCAGCCCTCCAGCGGGGAGCGGGGAGACCCAGTACTTC
few	TRBV7-2	TRBD1	TRBJ2-5	15	CASGLGTGGSETQYF	TGTGCCAGCGGCTTGGGGACAGGGGGCTCGGAGACCCAGTACTTC
.	TRBV19	.	TRBJ1-2	12	CASTGETYGYTF	TGTGCCAGTACCGGTGAGACTTATGGCTACACCTTC
.	TRBV28	.	TRBJ1-4	16	CASSLELGPLNEKLFF	TGTGCCAGCAGTTTAGAGTTGGGGCCTCTTAATGAAAAACTGTTTTTT
few	TRBV5-1	.	TRBJ1-2	14	CASSEPRDSYGYTF	TGCGCCAGCAGCGAACCTCGCGACAGCTATGGCTACACCTTC
.	TRBV5-4	.	TRBJ2-4	16	CASSPRRGLVGNIQHF	TGTGCCAGCAGCCCAAGGAGAGGTCTTGTTGGAAACATTCAGCACTTC
few	TRBV7-2	.	TRBJ1-6	13	CASSPMWNSPLHF	TGTGCCAGCAGCCCCATGTGGAATTCACCCCTCCACTTT
few	TRBV28	.	TRBJ2-3	11	CASRRWDTQYF	TGTGCCAGCAGGCGATGGGATACGCAGTATTTT
.	TRBV12-3/TRBV12-4	.	TRBJ1-4	16	CASSWTQGATNEKLFF	TGCGCCAGCAGTTGGACCCAGGGTGCGACTAATGAAAAACTGTTTTTT
.	TRBV6-2/TRBV6-3	.	TRBJ1-1	16	CASSQTGSNARTEAFF	TGTGCCAGCAGCCAAACAGGGTCCAACGCGAGAACTGAAGCTTTCTTT
.	TRBV6-1	.	TRBJ2-4	16	CASSRGREVAKNIQYF	TGTGCCAGCAGTCGAGGACGCGAAGTAGCCAAAAACATTCAGTACTTC
.	TRBV5-5	.	TRBJ1-1	14	CASSLGFGFPEAFF	TGTGCCAGCAGCTTGGGGTTTGGGTTCCCTGAAGCTTTCTTT
few	TRBV6-6	TRBD1	TRBJ2-1	16	CASSYDTGGAHNEQFF	TGTGCCAGCAGTTATGACACAGGGGGCGCTCACAATGAGCAGTTCTTC
many	TRBV20-1	.	TRBJ2-5	11	CSTTVGETQYF	TGCAGTACAACAGTGGGAGAGACCCAGTACTTC
few	TRBV12-3/TRBV12-4	.	TRBJ2-3	14	CASSLHSNTDTQYF	TGTGCCAGCAGTTTACACAGCAACACAGATACGCAGTATTTT
.	TRBV12-3/TRBV12-4	.	TRBJ2-5	12	CASLDLGETQYF	TGTGCCAGCCTAGATCTCGGCGAGACCCAGTACTTC
.	TRBV4-3	TRBD2	TRBJ2-1	17	CASSQDWASGGFGEQFF	TGCGCCAGCAGCCAAGATTGGGCTAGCGGGGGGTTCGGGGAGCAGTTCTTC
.	TRBV18	.	TRBJ2-5	15	CASSPIHSGQETQYF	TGTGCCAGCTCACCTATTCACTCGGGACAAGAGACCCAGTACTTC
few	TRBV4-3	.	TRBJ1-2	13	CASSQAGFYGYTF	TGCGCCAGCAGCCAAGCAGGGTTCTATGGCTACACCTTC
.	TRBV7-9	.	TRBJ2-3	13	CAPRRLLTDTQYF	TGTGCCCCCCGGAGACTGCTCACAGATACGCAGTATTTT
.	TRBV12-3/TRBV12-4	.	TRBJ2-1	14	CASSLEVGRREQFF	TGTGCCAGCAGTTTAGAGGTGGGAAGGAGGGAGCAGTTCTTC
.	TRBV5-6	.	TRBJ1-1	15	CASSRVRQTNTEAFF	TGTGCCAGCAGCAGGGTTCGACAGACGAACACTGAAGCTTTCTTT
few	TRBV6-5	TRBD1	TRBJ1-5	14	CASRRDREGQPQHF	TGTGCCAGCAGACGGGACAGGGAGGGTCAGCCCCAGCATTTT
few	TRBV20-1	.	TRBJ1-2	14	CSAREEGRVEGYTF	TGCAGTGCTAGAGAGGAAGGTCGGGTGGAGGGCTACACCTTC
.	TRBV6-5	.	TRBJ2-7	13	CASGRLSSYEQYF	TGTGCCAGCGGCCGACTGAGTAGCTACGAGCAGTACTTC
.	TRBV7-9	.	TRBJ2-3	16	CASSLVTRRDTDTQYF	TGTGCCAGCAGCTTAGTTACTAGACGGGACACAGATACGCAGTATTTT